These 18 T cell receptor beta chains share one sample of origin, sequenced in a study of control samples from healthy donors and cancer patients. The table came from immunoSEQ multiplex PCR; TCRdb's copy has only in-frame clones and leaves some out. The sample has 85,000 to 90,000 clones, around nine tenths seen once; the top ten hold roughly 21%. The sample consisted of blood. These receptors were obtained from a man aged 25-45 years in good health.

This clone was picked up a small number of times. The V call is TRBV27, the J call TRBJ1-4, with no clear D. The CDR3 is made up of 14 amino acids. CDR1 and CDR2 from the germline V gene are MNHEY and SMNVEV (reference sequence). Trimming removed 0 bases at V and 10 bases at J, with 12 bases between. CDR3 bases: TGTGCCAGCAGTTTATCAGTAACAGCCGGAAAACTGTTTTTT. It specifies CASSLSVTAGKLFF.

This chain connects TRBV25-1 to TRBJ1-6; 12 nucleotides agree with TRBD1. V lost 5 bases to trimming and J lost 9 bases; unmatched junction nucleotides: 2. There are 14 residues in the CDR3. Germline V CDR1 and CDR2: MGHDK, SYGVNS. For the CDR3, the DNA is TGTGCCAGCAGTCGGGGACAGGGGGCTTCACCCCTCCACTTT. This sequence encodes CASSRGQGASPLHF.

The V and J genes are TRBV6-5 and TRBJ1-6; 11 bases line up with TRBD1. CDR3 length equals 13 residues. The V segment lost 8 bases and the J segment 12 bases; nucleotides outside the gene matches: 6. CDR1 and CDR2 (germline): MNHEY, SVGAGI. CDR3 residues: CASYPGQGEPLHF. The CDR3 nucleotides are TGTGCCAGCTATCCGGGACAGGGGGAACCCCTCCACTTT.

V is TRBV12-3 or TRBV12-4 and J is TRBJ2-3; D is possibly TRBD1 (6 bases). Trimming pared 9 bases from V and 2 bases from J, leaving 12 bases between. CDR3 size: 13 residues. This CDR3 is CASRLGATDTQYF. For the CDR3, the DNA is TGTGCCAGTCGTCTGGGGGCCACAGATACGCAGTATTTT.

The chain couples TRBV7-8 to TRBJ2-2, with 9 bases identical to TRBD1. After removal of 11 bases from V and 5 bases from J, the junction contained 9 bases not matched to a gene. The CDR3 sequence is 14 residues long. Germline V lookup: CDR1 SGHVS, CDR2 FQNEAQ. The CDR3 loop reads CAFPGTGWTGELFF. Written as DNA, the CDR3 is TGTGCCTTCCCCGGGACAGGGTGGACCGGGGAGCTGTTTTTT.

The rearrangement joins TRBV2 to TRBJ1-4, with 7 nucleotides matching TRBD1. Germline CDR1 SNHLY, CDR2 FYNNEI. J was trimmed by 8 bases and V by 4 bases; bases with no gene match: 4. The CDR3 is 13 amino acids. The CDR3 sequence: CASSGQGGEKLFF. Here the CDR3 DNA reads TGTGCCAGCAGTGGACAGGGTGGCGAAAAACTGTTTTTT.

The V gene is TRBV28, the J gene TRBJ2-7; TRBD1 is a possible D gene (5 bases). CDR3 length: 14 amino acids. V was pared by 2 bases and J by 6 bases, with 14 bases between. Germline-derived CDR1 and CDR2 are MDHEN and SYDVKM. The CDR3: CASSLGASWGEQYF. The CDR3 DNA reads TGTGCCAGCAGTTTAGGGGCCTCGTGGGGCGAGCAGTACTTC.

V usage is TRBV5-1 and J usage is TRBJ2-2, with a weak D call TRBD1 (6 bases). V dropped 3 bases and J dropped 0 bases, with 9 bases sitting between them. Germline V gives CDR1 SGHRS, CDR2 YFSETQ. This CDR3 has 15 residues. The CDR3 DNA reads TGCGCCAGCAGCTCTAGGACAGCGAACACCGGGGAGCTGTTTTTT. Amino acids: CASSSRTANTGELFF.

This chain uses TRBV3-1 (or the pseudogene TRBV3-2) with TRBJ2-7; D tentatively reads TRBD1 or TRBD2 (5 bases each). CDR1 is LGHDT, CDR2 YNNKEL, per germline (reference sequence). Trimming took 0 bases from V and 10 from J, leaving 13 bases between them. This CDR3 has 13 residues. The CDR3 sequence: CASSQDIGGRQYV. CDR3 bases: TGTGCCAGCAGCCAAGATATTGGGGGACGCCAGTACGTC.

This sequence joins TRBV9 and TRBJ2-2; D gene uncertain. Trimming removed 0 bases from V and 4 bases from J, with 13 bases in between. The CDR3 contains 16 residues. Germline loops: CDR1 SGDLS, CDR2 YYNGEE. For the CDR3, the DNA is TGTGCCAGCAGCGTAGCTTCGGGCCTGGGCACCGGGGAGCTGTTTTTT. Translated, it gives CASSVASGLGTGELFF.

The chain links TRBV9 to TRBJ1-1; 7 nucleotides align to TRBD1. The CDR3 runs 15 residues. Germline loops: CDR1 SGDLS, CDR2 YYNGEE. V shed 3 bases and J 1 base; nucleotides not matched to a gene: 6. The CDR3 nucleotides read TGTGCCAGCAGCGCGAAGGGGGCCCGGAACACTGAAGCTTTCTTT. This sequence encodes CASSAKGARNTEAFF.

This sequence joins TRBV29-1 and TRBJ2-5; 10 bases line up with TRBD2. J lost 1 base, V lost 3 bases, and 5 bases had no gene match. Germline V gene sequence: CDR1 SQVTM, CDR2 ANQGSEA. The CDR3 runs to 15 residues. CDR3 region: CSVDGSGGLQETQYF. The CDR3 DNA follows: TGCAGCGTTGATGGTAGCGGGGGGCTCCAAGAGACCCAGTACTTC.

CDR3 nucleotide sequence: TGTGCCAGCAGCTTGGGACAGGGGGGTAGCTATGGCTACACCTTC. This translates into CASSLGQGGSYGYTF. The genes are TRBV5-5 and TRBJ1-2; TRBD1 agrees at 9 bases. Germline V lookup: CDR1 SGHKS, CDR2 YYEKEE (reference sequence). This CDR3 region has 15 residues. V gave up 0 bases and J gave up 4 bases; unmatched junction bases: 4. The full variable domain, in which reference TRBV5-5 and TRBJ1-2 provide the parts outside the CDR3, is DAGVTQSPTHLIKTRGQQVTLRCSPISGHKSVSWYQQVLGQGPQFIFQYYEKEERGRGNFPDRFSARQFPNYSSELNVNALLLGDSALYLCASSLGQGGSYGYTFGSGTRLTVV.

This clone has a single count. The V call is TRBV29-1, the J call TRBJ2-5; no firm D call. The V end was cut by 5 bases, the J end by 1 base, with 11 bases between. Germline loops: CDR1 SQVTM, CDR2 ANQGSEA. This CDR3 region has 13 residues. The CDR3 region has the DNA TGCAGCGTTCTACGAATGGGCCAAGAGACCCAGTACTTC. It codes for CSVLRMGQETQYF.

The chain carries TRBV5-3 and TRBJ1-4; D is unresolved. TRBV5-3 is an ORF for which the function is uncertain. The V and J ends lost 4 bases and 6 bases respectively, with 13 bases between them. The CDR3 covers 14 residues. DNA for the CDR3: TGTGCCAGAAGCCTACCGGGATTCGATGAAAAACTGTTTTTT. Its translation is CARSLPGFDEKLFF.

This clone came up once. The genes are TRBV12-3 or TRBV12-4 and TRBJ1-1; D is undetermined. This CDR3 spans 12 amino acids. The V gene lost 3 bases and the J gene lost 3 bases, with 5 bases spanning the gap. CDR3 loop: CASSFWDTEAFF. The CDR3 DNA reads TGTGCCAGCAGTTTTTGGGACACTGAAGCTTTCTTT.

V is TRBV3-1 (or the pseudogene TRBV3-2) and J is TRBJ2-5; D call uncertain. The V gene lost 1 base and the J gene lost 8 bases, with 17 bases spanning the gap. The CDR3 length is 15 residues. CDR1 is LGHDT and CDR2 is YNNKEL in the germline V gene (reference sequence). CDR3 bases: TGTGCCAGCAGCCAAGGACCGACCCCGGGTGACACCCAGTACTTC. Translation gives CASSQGPTPGDTQYF.

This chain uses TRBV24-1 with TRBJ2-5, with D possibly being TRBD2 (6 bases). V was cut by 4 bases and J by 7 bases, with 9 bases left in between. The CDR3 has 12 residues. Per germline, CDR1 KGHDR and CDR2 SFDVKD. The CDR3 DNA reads TGTGCCACCAGTGAGGGGCGGGGGACCCAGTACTTC. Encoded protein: CATSEGRGTQYF.